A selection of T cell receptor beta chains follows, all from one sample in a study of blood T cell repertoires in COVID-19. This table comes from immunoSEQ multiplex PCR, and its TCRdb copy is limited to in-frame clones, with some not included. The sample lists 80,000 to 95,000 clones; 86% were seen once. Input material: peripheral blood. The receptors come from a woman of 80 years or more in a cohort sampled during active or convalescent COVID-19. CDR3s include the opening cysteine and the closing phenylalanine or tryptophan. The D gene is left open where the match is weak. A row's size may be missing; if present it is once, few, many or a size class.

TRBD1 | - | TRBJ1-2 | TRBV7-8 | TGTGCCAGCAGGTTGGACAGGGTTTCAGGTGGCTACACCTTC | CASRLDRVSGGYTF
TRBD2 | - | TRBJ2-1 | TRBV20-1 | TGCAGTGCTAGTCCCCCTAGCGGGAGGGCCCCTGAGCAGTTCTTC | CSASPPSGRAPEQFF
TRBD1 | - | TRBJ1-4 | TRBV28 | TGTGCCAGCAGTGCTAGTGGGACAGGGCCTGAAAAACTGTTTTTT | CASSASGTGPEKLFF
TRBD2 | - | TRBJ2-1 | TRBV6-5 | TGTGCCAGCAGTTACCGGACTAGCGGGGTCGGAAATGAGCAGTTCTTC | CASSYRTSGVGNEQFF
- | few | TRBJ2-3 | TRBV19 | TGTGCCAGTAGTATCAAGCTCGGGACAGATACGCAGTATTTT | CASSIKLGTDTQYF
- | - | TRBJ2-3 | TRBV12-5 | TGTGCTAGTGGTCCCTCCCCGAGTTTGGATACGCAGTATTTT | CASGPSPSLDTQYF
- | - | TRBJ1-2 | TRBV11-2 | TGTGCCAGCAGCTTAGAGCCCTCAGGGAACTATGGCTACACCTTC | CASSLEPSGNYGYTF
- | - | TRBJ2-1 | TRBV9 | TGTGCCAGCAGCGTAGAACTTGTCAATGAGCAGTTCTTC | CASSVELVNEQFF
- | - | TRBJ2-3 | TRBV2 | TGTGCCAGCATTGTAGGGGGCACAGATACGCAGTATTTT | CASIVGGTDTQYF
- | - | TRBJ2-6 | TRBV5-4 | TGTGCCAGCAGCTTGGCCCTCGGCTCTGGGGCCAACGTCCTGACTTTC | CASSLALGSGANVLTF
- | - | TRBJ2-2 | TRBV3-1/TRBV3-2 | TGTGCCAGCAGCCACCACGGACTAAAGAGTCCCGGGGAGCTGTTTTTT | CASSHHGLKSPGELFF
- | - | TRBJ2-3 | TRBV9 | TGTGCCAGCAGCTTGGGCGTCACTCACACAGATACGCAGTATTTT | CASSLGVTHTDTQYF
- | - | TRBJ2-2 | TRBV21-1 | TGTGCCAGCAGCAACCAGACAGGGGTGAACACCGGGGAGCTGTTTTTT | CASSNQTGVNTGELFF
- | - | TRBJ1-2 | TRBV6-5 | TGTGCCAGCAGTCAGATACAGGGAATGTCGTATGGCTACACCTTC | CASSQIQGMSYGYTF
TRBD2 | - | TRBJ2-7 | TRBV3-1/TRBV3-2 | TGTGCCAGCAGCCGCGGGAGTATGACTGGGTACGAGCAGTACTTC | CASSRGSMTGYEQYF
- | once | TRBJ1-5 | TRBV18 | TGTGCCAGCTCACCGGTAGGGATCAGGGGTCAGCCCCAGCATTTT | CASSPVGIRGQPQHF
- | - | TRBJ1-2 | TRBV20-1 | TGCAGTGCGAAACAGGGTGCTGGCTACACCTTC | CSAKQGAGYTF
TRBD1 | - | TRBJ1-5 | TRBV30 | TGTGCCTGGAGTTCTAGGGACAGGGGGAATCAGCCCCAGCATTTT | CAWSSRDRGNQPQHF
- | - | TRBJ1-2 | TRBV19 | TGTGCCAGCACTGGGGGCAGATCGGGTGGCTACACCTTC | CASTGGRSGGYTF
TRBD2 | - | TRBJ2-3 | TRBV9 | TGTGCCAGCAGCGCGCTAGCGGGTCGCACAGATACGCAGTATTTT | CASSALAGRTDTQYF
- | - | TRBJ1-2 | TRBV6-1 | TGTGCCAGCAGTGAAGGGGGGGACCGCCACTACCTTAACTATGGCTACACCTTC | CASSEGGDRHYLNYGYTF
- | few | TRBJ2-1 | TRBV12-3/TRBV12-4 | TGTGCCAGCAGCCCCTCGGGGGAGAATCAGTTCTTC | CASSPSGENQFF
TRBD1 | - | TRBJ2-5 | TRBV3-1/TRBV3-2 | TGTGCCAGCAGCCAGCCGCTGACAGGGAGCGAGACCCAGTACTTC | CASSQPLTGSETQYF